This record covers a single T cell receptor (beta chain). An input of 0.5 to 1 ug of RNA was subjected to reverse transcription using random hexamers. TCRdb reprocessed the immunoSEQ multiplex PCR reads via MiXCR and lists one record per CDR3 protein. The data show some 190,000 distinct CDR3 sequences, 95% seen once. The authors carried out high-throughput sequencing of TCR beta. They applied it to CD8+ and CD4+ T cells obtained from blood. This sample stems from a study of CD8 T cells in Susac syndrome. Germline CDR1 SEHNR, CDR2 FQNEAQ (reference sequence). CDR3 length equals 13 residues. V dropped 0 bases and J dropped 4 bases, with 6 bases sitting between them.

The chain employs TRBV7-9 and TRBJ1-1; D call uncertain. This TCR came from a human donor in good health. The sequenced sample was CD4+ T cells from PBMCs. CDR3 coding DNA: TGTGCCAGCAGCTTAGCGACCGTCACTGAAGCTTTCTTT. Translated: CASSLATVTEAFF.